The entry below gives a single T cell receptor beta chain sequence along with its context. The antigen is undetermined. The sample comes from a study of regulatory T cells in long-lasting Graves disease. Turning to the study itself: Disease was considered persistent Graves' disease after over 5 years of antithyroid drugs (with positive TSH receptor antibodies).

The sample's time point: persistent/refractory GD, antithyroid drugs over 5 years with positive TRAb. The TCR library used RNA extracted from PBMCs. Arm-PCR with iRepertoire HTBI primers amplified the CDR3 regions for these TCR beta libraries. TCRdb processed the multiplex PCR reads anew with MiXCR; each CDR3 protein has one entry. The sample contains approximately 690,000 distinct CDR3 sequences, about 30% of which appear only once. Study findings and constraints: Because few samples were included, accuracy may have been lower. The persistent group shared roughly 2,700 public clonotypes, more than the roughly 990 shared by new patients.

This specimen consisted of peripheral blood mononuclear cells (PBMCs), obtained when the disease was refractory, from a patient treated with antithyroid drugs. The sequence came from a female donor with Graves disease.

The CDR3 DNA reads as TGTGCCAGCAGCGTAGCCCAGGGAGCGGGCACTGAAGCTTTCTTT. It is translated as CASSVAQGAGTEAFF. V and J are TRBV9 and TRBJ1-1; D may be TRBD1 (5 bases). Germline V gene data show CDR1 as SGDLS and CDR2 as YYNGEE. The CDR3 runs 15 residues. The V end lost 0 bases, the J end lost 4 bases, and 13 bases lay between the germline ends.